These 9 T cell receptor beta chains were sequenced from one sample in a study of patients and donors after allogeneic stem cell transplantation (TCRdb year 2020). Library preparation was by RT-PCR. Sequenced on a NextSeq 550. TCRdb applied fastp at Q25 and MiXCR to the public reads, then kept only in-frame beta chains. Rows merge per CDR3 protein into single entries with the most common DNA and genes. The sample yields approximately 150,000 distinct CDR3 sequences; roughly 24% were counted once. Roughly 27% of the sample comes from the top ten. Sequencing was performed on blood, either unsorted or a sorted T cell fraction (not recorded which). The receptors here all came from a human donor who was either an allogeneic HSCT recipient or a stem cell or donor lymphocyte infusion donor (not recorded which). It is not recorded whose cells these are; they may come from a transplant donor.

CDR3 region: CASSSIIRDSEAFF. The CDR3 bases are TGTGCCAGCAGTTCTATAATCCGGGACAGTGAAGCTTTCTTT. This chain uses TRBV6-5 with TRBJ1-1; TRBD1 agrees at 7 bases. CDR1 and CDR2 from the germline V gene are MNHEY and SVGAGI. CDR3 length equals 14 residues. V gave up 4 bases and J gave up 7 bases; unmatched junction bases: 9.

In its sample, this clonotype was seen a few times. This rearrangement joins TRBV5-1 to TRBJ1-3; D perhaps matches TRBD1 (6 bases). Trimming took off 4 bases at V and 4 bases at J, with 12 bases between the two ends. Germline-derived CDR1 and CDR2 are SGHRS and YFSETQ. CDR3 length: 14 residues. CDR3 coding DNA: TGCGCCAGCAGCATTACAGGGAACGGAAACACCATATATTTT. Residues: CASSITGNGNTIYF.

The chain employs TRBV4-1 and TRBJ1-4, with D possibly TRBD1 on 6 matching bases. The CDR3 is made up of 20 amino acids. Trimming left V 1 base short and J 0 bases short, with 21 bases between. CDR1 is MGHRA, CDR2 YSYEKL, per germline. The CDR3 loop is CASSQGWGRQVGSTNEKLFF. The CDR3 nucleotides read TGCGCCAGCAGCCAAGGGTGGGGGCGTCAGGTGGGGTCAACTAATGAAAAACTGTTTTTT.

The CDR3 DNA sequence: TGTGCCATCAGTGAGGTACGCACAGATACGCAGTATTTT. As protein: CAISEVRTDTQYF. The chain combines TRBV10-3 with TRBJ2-3; no clear D gene. Looked up from germline, CDR1 is ENHRY and CDR2 is SYGVKD. Trimming stripped 2 bases from V and 1 base from J, with 4 bases between. The CDR3 is 13 residues long.

The chain couples TRBV7-6 to TRBJ2-6; 8 bases agree with TRBD1. Per germline, CDR1 SGHVS and CDR2 FNYEAQ. The ends lost 4 bases at V and 3 bases at J; junction bases unmatched: 5. The CDR3 loop spans 16 amino acids. The chain's CDR3 is CASSSRTGIGANVLTF. The CDR3 DNA follows: TGTGCCAGCAGCTCAAGGACAGGGATTGGGGCCAACGTCCTGACTTTC.

This chain connects TRBV20-1 to TRBJ2-3; 10 nucleotides match TRBD2. V lost 3 bases and J lost 0; bases outside the gene matches: 9. Germline CDR1 reads DFQATT; CDR2 reads SNEGSKA (reference sequence). CDR3 length: 17 amino acids. The CDR3 loop reads CSASSLAGASSTDTQYF. CDR3 sequence (DNA): TGCAGTGCTAGTTCTCTAGCGGGGGCCTCTAGCACAGATACGCAGTATTTT.

This clonotype was seen a few times. V usage is TRBV12-3 or TRBV12-4 and J usage is TRBJ2-7, with D possibly being TRBD2 (6 bases). Trimming pared 5 bases from V and 1 base from J, leaving 9 bases between. The CDR3 length is 13 residues. The CDR3 here is CASSRDWSYEQYF. The CDR3 DNA sequence: TGTGCCAGCAGTCGGGACTGGTCCTACGAGCAGTACTTC.

The CDR3 spells CASSYADSAYEQYF. CDR3 in DNA: TGTGCCAGCAGTTACGCGGACAGTGCCTACGAGCAGTACTTC. The rearrangement joins TRBV6-5 to TRBJ2-7, with a possible D match to TRBD1 (6 bases). This CDR3 region has 14 residues. Germline V lookup: CDR1 MNHEY, CDR2 SVGAGI. Trimming shortened V by 2 bases and J by 2 bases, and 10 bases separated the two germline ends.

The rearrangement uses TRBV20-1 and TRBJ2-7, with D maybe TRBD1 (6 bases). The V end was cut by 5 bases, the J end by 4 bases, with 15 bases between. The CDR3 extends over 13 amino acids. CDR1 and CDR2 (germline): DFQATT, SNEGSKA (reference sequence). CDR3 nucleotides: TGCAGTGCTCTGGGGGCAGCAGCATACGAGCAGTACTTC. This encodes CSALGAAAYEQYF.